A few counts support the clone carrying this TCR beta chain. Antigen unknown. TCRdb re-called the RACE reads with MiXCR, one entry per CDR3 protein. The sample lists approximately 84,000 distinct CDR3 sequences, around a tenth occurring once. Deletions cut 2 bases from V and 1 base from J, with 8 bases between. Germline CDR1 reads SGHTA; CDR2 reads FQGNSA. CDR3 size: 15 residues. Time point specified: patch test 2, 6 weeks after DPC sensitization. Treatment meaning: therapeutic diphenylcyclopropenone sensitization with weekly scalp DPC. These data belong to a study of human T cells and chemical hapten exposure. At the level of the study: Patients were mainly female, each with alopecia areata, totalis or universalis. General study results and limits: Expanded TCRs showed more large CDR3 clusters than pre-sensitization or healthy control sets. The number of TCRs over 1 in 1000 frequency stayed unchanged after DPC.

The source material was whole blood, sampled in connection with sensitization to the hapten diphenylcyclopropenone (DPC). This receptor was identified in a man aged 18 to 29 with alopecia areata. Some clones in this sample may be carry-over from other donors' samples. V and J are TRBV7-2 and TRBJ1-4, with D possibly matching TRBD1 (6 bases). In DNA, the CDR3 is TGTGCCAGCAGCTTAACAGGGATAACTAATGAAAAACTGTTTTTT. This sequence encodes CASSLTGITNEKLFF.